The 9 T cell receptor beta chains presented below share a single source sample, sequenced in a study of CD8+CD57+ T cells in acquired aplastic anemia. CDR3 and TCR beta VDJ profiling relied on genomic DNA as the template. TCRdb re-called the reads with MiXCR, one entry per CDR3 protein. The table shows around 200,000 distinct CDR3 sequences, with 60% to 65% occurring only once. Input material: sorted CD4+, CD8+, or CD8+CD57+ T cells (not recorded which) from PBMCs. These receptors were obtained from a human donor in good health.

The chain recombines TRBV7-8 with TRBJ2-1; maybe TRBD2 (6 bases). Germline CDR1 reads SGHVS; CDR2 reads FQNEAQ. V was pared by 0 bases and J by 7 bases, with 13 bases between. The CDR3 consists of 15 residues. The CDR3 DNA reads as TGTGCCAGCAGCTTAGCACTGCGGGGCACGAATGAGCAGTTCTTC. Protein product: CASSLALRGTNEQFF. The full variable domain, completed using reference TRBV7-8 and TRBJ2-1, is GAGVSQSPRYKVAKRGQDVALRCDPISGHVSLFWYQQALGQGPEFLTYFQNEAQLDKSGLPSDRFFAERPEGSVSTLKIQRTQQEDSAVYLCASSLALRGTNEQFFGPGTRLTVL.

There are many counts of this clonotype. Written as DNA, the CDR3 is TGTGCCAGCTCACCCAGCACTCCCTCCTACGAGCAGTACTTC. Translation gives CASSPSTPSYEQYF. The chain links TRBV18 to TRBJ2-7; the D is unclear. The V gene lost 3 bases and the J gene lost 0 bases, with 9 bases spanning the gap. Germline assignment: CDR1 KGHSH and CDR2 LQKENI. CDR3 size: 14 residues. Based on the CDR3 plus reference TRBV18 and TRBJ2-7, the full variable domain is NAGVMQNPRHLVRRRGQEARLRCSPMKGHSHVYWYRQLPEEGLKFMVYLQKENIIDESGMPKERFSAEFPKEGPSILRIQQVVRGDSAAYFCASSPSTPSYEQYFGPGTRLTVT.

Many counts were recorded for this clonotype. The genes are TRBV20-1 and TRBJ2-7; TRBD2 is a possible D gene (6 bases). The CDR3 runs 13 residues. The germline V and J ends were trimmed by 7 bases and 3 bases, with 16 bases remaining between them. The germline V gene has CDR1 DFQATT and CDR2 SNEGSKA (reference sequence). The CDR3 region is CSVPVGGVYEQYF. The CDR3 coding sequence is TGCAGTGTCCCGGTCGGGGGAGTCTACGAGCAGTACTTC.

The rearrangement uses TRBV5-1 and TRBJ2-7, with D perhaps matching TRBD1 or TRBD2 (5 bases each). The CDR3 covers 15 residues. Deletions cut 7 bases from V and 1 base from J, with 18 bases between. Germline-derived CDR1 and CDR2 are SGHRS and YFSETQ. CDR3 sequence: CASSWQGVGSYEQYF. CDR3 in DNA: TGCGCCAGCTCTTGGCAGGGAGTCGGATCCTACGAGCAGTACTTC. Combining the CDR3 with reference TRBV5-1 and TRBJ2-7 gives the whole variable domain KAGVTQTPRYLIKTRGQQVTLSCSPISGHRSVSWYQQTPGQGLQFLFEYFSETQRNKGNFPGRFSGRQFSNSRSEMNVSTLELGDSALYLCASSWQGVGSYEQYFGPGTRLTVT.

The rearrangement joins TRBV29-1 to TRBJ2-1; D unresolved. Germline CDR1 reads SQVTM; CDR2 reads ANQGSEA. V was shortened by 8 bases and J by 7 bases, with 9 bases between the two germline ends. The CDR3 is made up of 10 amino acids. This chain's CDR3 is CSSFSNEQFF. The DNA for the CDR3 is TGCAGCTCGTTTAGTAATGAGCAGTTCTTC.

The CDR3 coding sequence is TGCGCCAGCAGAGTAGCGGGAACCTACAGCACAGATACGCAGTATTTT. Protein sequence: CASRVAGTYSTDTQYF. This chain uses TRBV5-1 with TRBJ2-3; 8 bases match TRBD2. In germline, CDR1 is SGHRS, CDR2 YFSETQ. This CDR3 has 16 residues. The V and J ends lost 5 bases and 0 bases, in that order; junction bases with no gene match: 8.

Remarks on this clonotype: The junction shows a germline mismatch at one end, possibly a read error. The chain combines TRBV28 with TRBJ1-3; possible D gene TRBD1, 5 bases. Germline CDR1 is MDHEN and CDR2 is SYDVKM. The CDR3 contains 15 residues. The CDR3 nucleotides read TGTGCCAGCAGGTGGGACCGAAGCTCTGGAGACACCATATATTTT. The encoded protein is CASRWDRSSGDTIYF.

The V and J genes are TRBV2 and TRBJ2-5; 10 positions match TRBD2. CDR1 and CDR2 from the germline V gene are SNHLY and FYNNEI. CDR3 length equals 15 residues. The J segment lost 5 bases and the V segment lost 4 bases, leaving 7 bases of the junction unmatched. The CDR3 protein is CASSVRAGGGETQYF. For the CDR3, the DNA is TGTGCCAGCAGTGTTAGAGCGGGGGGGGGGGAGACCCAGTACTTC.

The chain is built from TRBV9 and TRBJ2-7; 9 bases agree with TRBD1. The CDR3 totals 13 residues. The V gene end was trimmed by 1 base and the J gene end by 7 bases; junction bases not matched to a gene: 3. Germline CDR1 SGDLS, CDR2 YYNGEE. The CDR3 sequence is CASSVLTGGEQYF. Here the CDR3 DNA reads TGTGCCAGCAGCGTACTGACAGGGGGAGAGCAGTACTTC.